The 11 T cell receptor beta chains below were found in one sample sequenced in a study of CD8+CD57+ T cells in acquired aplastic anemia. An expansion of CD8+CD57+ cells by flow cytometry had been shown in patients chosen for sequencing. Genomic DNA templated the TCR beta VDJ and CDR3 profiling. From the reads, TCRdb called clonotypes with MiXCR, one entry per CDR3 protein. The sample has about 180,000 distinct CDR3 sequences, less than 65% seen once. Sequenced: sorted CD4+, CD8+, or CD8+CD57+ T cells (not recorded which) from PBMCs. The receptor set was obtained from a human donor with aplastic anemia.

Concerning this clonotype itself: Compared with germline, one end of the junction differs, possibly owing to a read error. V and J are TRBV6-5 and TRBJ2-1, with 16 bases fitting TRBD2. The CDR3 loop spans 16 amino acids. Germline assignment: CDR1 MNHEY and CDR2 SVGAGI. The CDR3 DNA reads as TGTGTCAGCAGTGACGGGACTAGCGGGGGGGCCAATGAGCAGTTCTTC. This encodes CVSSDGTSGGANEQFF.

This rearrangement joins TRBV19 to TRBJ2-5; 8 nucleotides align to TRBD2. Germline V gene data show CDR1 as LNHDA and CDR2 as SQIVND (reference sequence). J gave up 5 bases and V 9 bases, and 23 bases lay outside the gene matches. The CDR3 is 18 amino acids. CDR3 protein: CASSYSGTSAGGVETQYF. The CDR3 bases are TGTGCCAGCAGTTACAGCGGAACCTCGGCGGGAGGAGTGGAGACCCAGTACTTC.

To note about this clonotype: Because the CDR3's place on the DNA is in doubt, the DNA is left out and the CDR3 is given as listed by TCRdb. The genes are TRBV7-3 and TRBJ1-3; TRBD1 reflects the table's D call only, with no check against the DNA. The CDR3 comprises 22 residues, both ends counted. CDR1 and CDR2 from the germline V gene are SGHTA and FQGTGA. CDR3 loop: CASSIGSYNEQFFGPGGNTIYF.

Notes on this clonotype: One end of the junction does not line up with germline, which may come from a read error. The genes are TRBV7-9 and TRBJ1-2, with 7 bases that match TRBD1. CDR3 size: 13 residues. In germline, CDR1 is SEHNR, CDR2 FQNEAQ (reference sequence). CDR3 sequence: CASSYGQDNGYNF. In DNA form, the CDR3 reads TGTGCCAGCAGCTATGGACAGGATAACGGCTACAACTTC. Based on the CDR3 plus reference TRBV7-9 and TRBJ1-2, the full variable domain is DTGVSQNPRHKITKRGQNVTFRCDPISEHNRLYWYRQTLGQGPEFLTYFQNEAQLEKSRLLSDRFSAERPKGSFSTLEIQRTEQGDSAMYLCASSYGQDNGYNFGSGTRLTVV.

The V gene is TRBV7-9, the J gene TRBJ1-4; 8 nucleotides agree with TRBD1. With 5 bases clipped from V and 7 bases from J, the junction kept 6 bases outside the gene matches. CDR1 and CDR2 from the germline V gene are SEHNR and FQNEAQ (reference sequence). The CDR3 is 14 amino acids. In DNA, the CDR3 is TGTGCCAGCAGCCAAACAGGGGGACTTGAAAAACTGTTTTTT. Its translation is CASSQTGGLEKLFF. The full variable domain, rest sourced from reference TRBV7-9 and TRBJ1-4, is DTGVSQNPRHKITKRGQNVTFRCDPISEHNRLYWYRQTLGQGPEFLTYFQNEAQLEKSRLLSDRFSAERPKGSFSTLEIQRTEQGDSAMYLCASSQTGGLEKLFFGSGTQLSVL.

A remark on this clonotype: This may arise from a read error, as a much more abundant clone is one base away. V and J are TRBV5-4 and TRBJ1-2, with D perhaps TRBD1 (5 bases). The CDR3 runs 15 residues. Germline V gives CDR1 SGHNT, CDR2 YYREEE (reference sequence). The CDR3, as DNA: TGTGCCAGCAGCCCGCCGACAGCTACTAACTATGGCTACAGCTTC. Translation gives CASSPPTATNYGYSF.

This clonotype was seen ten or more times. This rearrangement joins TRBV12-5 to TRBJ1-1; unclear D gene. This CDR3 contains 14 residues. Looked up from germline, CDR1 is LGHNT and CDR2 is FRNRAP. The V and J ends lost 0 bases and 3 bases respectively, with 8 bases between them. Written as DNA, the CDR3 is TGTGCTAGTGGTTTGGTACTTGGGTACACTGAAGCTTTCTTT. Protein: CASGLVLGYTEAFF.

This clonotype appeared a single time. The V and J genes are TRBV7-2 and TRBJ1-6; 9 nucleotides line up with TRBD1. Unmatched junction bases numbered 8, after V lost 3 bases and J lost 8 bases. The CDR3 has 16 residues. From germline, CDR1 is SGHTA and CDR2 FQGNSA. The CDR3 here is CASSFRQGGTHSPLHF. CDR3 sequence (DNA): TGTGCCAGCAGCTTCAGACAGGGGGGGACCCATTCACCCCTCCACTTT. Supplemented by reference TRBV7-2 and TRBJ1-6, the full variable domain reads GAGVSQSPSNKVTEKGKDVELRCDPISGHTALYWYRQSLGQGLEFLIYFQGNSAPDKSGLPSDRFSAERTGGSVSTLTIQRTQQEDSAVYLCASSFRQGGTHSPLHFGNGTRLTVT.

This clonotype has just one count. This chain links TRBV25-1 with TRBJ2-3, with D possibly being TRBD1 or TRBD2 (6 bases each). V shed 4 bases and J shed 5 bases, with 22 bases lying between them. There are 17 residues in the CDR3. The V gene's germline CDR1 is MGHDK and CDR2 SYGVNS. CDR3 bases: TGTGCCAGCAGTGTAGGGGGGATTGGCCGTGGGAGAGATACGCAGTATTTT. This sequence encodes CASSVGGIGRGRDTQYF.

This sequence joins TRBV5-1 and TRBJ2-1, with a weak D call TRBD2 (5 bases). This CDR3 spans 16 amino acids. Per the germline V gene, CDR1 is SGHRS and CDR2 is YFSETQ. Trimming pared 0 bases from V and 0 bases from J, leaving 10 bases between. The CDR3 protein is CASSLDPGSSYNEQFF. The CDR3 region has the DNA TGCGCCAGCAGCTTGGACCCGGGGAGCTCCTACAATGAGCAGTTCTTC.

The J gene is TRBJ1-2, the V gene TRBV25-1; no clear D gene. The CDR3 spans 15 residues. V lost 3 bases to trimming and J lost 0 bases, with 11 bases between them. Germline assignment: CDR1 MGHDK and CDR2 SYGVNS. CDR3 coding DNA: TGTGCCAGCAGTGATGTGGGGTCGGCTAACTATGGCTACACCTTC. This encodes CASSDVGSANYGYTF.